This T cell receptor (beta chain) was documented in a study of blood T cell repertoires in COVID-19. The CDR3 spans 13 residues. The germline V gene has CDR1 MNHEY and CDR2 SMNVEV (reference sequence). Trimming at V came to 9 bases and at J to 3 bases, leaving 6 bases not matched to a gene. The assay was immunoSEQ multiplex PCR, and TCRdb's table has in-frame clones only and misses some. This sample yields over 150,000 clones, of which around three quarters are seen a single time; around a fifth belongs to the top ten. The rearrangement links TRBV27 to TRBJ1-2; 8 nucleotides line up with TRBD1. The sequencing sample was made of PBMCs or T cells enriched from blood (not recorded which). The TCR sequence derives from a woman aged 70-85 years in a cohort exposed to, infected with or recovered from COVID-19 (not recorded which). CDR3 sequence: CASTGTGHYGYTF. The CDR3 nucleotides read TGTGCCAGTACCGGGACAGGTCACTATGGCTACACCTTC.